One T cell receptor (beta chain) is described in this entry. This sample was taken from a study of cytomegalovirus exposure and HLA in healthy donors. The PCR contained 60 Vbeta and 13 Jbeta primers. Some clones are missing from TCRdb's copy, which holds only in-frame ones; the method was immunoSEQ multiplex PCR. This sample yields around 100,000 clones, of which roughly 78% are seen a single time; approximately 3% belongs to the top ten. The length of the CDR3 is 17 residues. The V gene's germline CDR1 is SEHNR and CDR2 FQNEAQ (reference sequence). V lost 5 bases, J lost 8 bases, and 24 bases lay in between.

Sequences were obtained from PBMCs. The sequence was collected from a woman in her 40s in good health and CMV-seronegative. The chain combines TRBV7-9 with TRBJ1-4, with D perhaps TRBD1 (5 bases). CDR3 in DNA: TGTGCCAGCAGCCCGCACGTAGCAGGAGGGGCGAGAGAAAAACTGTTTTTT. Residues: CASSPHVAGGAREKLFF.